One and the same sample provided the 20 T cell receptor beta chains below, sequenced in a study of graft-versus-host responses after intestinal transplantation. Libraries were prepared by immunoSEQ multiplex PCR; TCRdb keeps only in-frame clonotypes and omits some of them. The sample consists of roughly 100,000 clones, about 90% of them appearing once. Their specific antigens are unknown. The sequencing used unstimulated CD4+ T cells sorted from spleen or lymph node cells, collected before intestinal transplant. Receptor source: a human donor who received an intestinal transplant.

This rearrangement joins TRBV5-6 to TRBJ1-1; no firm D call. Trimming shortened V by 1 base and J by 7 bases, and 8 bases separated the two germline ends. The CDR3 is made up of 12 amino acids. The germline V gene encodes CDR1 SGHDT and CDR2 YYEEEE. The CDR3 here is CASSLSSLEAFF. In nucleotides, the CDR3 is TGTGCCAGCAGCTTGTCGTCTCTTGAAGCTTTCTTT.

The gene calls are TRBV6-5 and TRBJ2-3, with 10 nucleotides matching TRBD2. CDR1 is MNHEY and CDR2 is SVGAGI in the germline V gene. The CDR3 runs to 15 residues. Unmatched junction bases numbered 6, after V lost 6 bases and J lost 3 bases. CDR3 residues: CASRERLAGTDTQYF. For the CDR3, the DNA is TGTGCCAGCAGGGAACGACTAGCGGGTACAGATACGCAGTATTTT.

This chain's CDR3 is CALAEAQETQYF. The DNA of the CDR3 is TGTGCCTTAGCGGAGGCCCAAGAGACCCAGTACTTC. The rearrangement links TRBV30 to TRBJ2-5, with D perhaps matching TRBD2 (6 bases). In germline, CDR1 is GTSNPN, CDR2 SVGIG (reference sequence). CDR3 size: 12 residues. V was pared by 7 bases and J by 1 base, with 10 bases between. The full variable domain, in which reference TRBV30 and TRBJ2-5 provide the parts outside the CDR3, is SQTIHQWPATLVQPVGSPLSLECTVEGTSNPNLYWYRQAAGRGLQLLFYSVGIGQISSEVPQNLSASRPQDRQFILSSKKLLLSDSGFYLCALAEAQETQYFGPGTRLLVL.

CDR3 sequence: CSAGQNSPLHF. The CDR3 bases are TGCAGTGCTGGACAAAATTCACCCCTCCACTTT. The genes are TRBV20-1 and TRBJ1-6; a weak D match, TRBD1 (5 bases). Germline V gene lookup returns CDR1 DFQATT and CDR2 SNEGSKA (reference sequence). This CDR3 is built from 11 residues. V shed 5 bases and J shed 7 bases, with 6 bases lying between them.

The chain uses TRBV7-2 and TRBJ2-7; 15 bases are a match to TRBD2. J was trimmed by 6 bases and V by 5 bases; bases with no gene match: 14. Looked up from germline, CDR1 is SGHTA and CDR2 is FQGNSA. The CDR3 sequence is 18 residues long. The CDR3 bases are TGTGCCAGCAGCAAAAGGAGGACTAGCGGGGGGGCCCAGGGCGAGCAGTACTTC. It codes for CASSKRRTSGGAQGEQYF.

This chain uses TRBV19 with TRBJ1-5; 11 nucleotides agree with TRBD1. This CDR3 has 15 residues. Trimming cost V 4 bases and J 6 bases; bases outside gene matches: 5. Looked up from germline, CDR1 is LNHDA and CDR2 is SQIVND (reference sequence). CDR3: CASSTGTGGGQPQHF. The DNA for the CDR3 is TGTGCCAGTAGTACCGGGACAGGGGGGGGTCAGCCCCAGCATTTT.

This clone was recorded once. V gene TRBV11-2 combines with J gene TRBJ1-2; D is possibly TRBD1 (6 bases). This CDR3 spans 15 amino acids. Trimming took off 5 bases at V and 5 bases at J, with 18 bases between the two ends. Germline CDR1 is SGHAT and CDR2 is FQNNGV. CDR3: CASSPKTGSRYGYTF. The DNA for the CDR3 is TGTGCCAGCAGCCCGAAAACAGGGAGTCGGTATGGCTACACCTTC.

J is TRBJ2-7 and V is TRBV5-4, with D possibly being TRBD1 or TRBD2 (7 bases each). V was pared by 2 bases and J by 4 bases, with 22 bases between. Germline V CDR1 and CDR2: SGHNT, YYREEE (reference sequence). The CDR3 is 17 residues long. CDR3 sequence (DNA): TGTGCCAGCAGCTTAGGGGGCCGCCCGGGTAGCGGGTACGAGCAGTACTTC. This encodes CASSLGGRPGSGYEQYF.

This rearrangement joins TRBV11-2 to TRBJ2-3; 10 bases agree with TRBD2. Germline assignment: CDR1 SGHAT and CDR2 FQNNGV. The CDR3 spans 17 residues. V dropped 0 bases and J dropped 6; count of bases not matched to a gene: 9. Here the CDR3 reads CASSLDLVAGGRDTQYF. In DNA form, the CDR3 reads TGTGCCAGCAGCTTAGATTTAGTAGCGGGGGGCCGGGATACGCAGTATTTT.

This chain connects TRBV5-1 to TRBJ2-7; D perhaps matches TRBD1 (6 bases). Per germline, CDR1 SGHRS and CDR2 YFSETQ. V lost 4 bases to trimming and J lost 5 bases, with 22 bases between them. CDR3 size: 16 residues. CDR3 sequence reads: CASSPTYRVLGHEQYF. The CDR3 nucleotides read TGCGCCAGCAGCCCCACCTACAGGGTCTTAGGGCACGAGCAGTACTTC.

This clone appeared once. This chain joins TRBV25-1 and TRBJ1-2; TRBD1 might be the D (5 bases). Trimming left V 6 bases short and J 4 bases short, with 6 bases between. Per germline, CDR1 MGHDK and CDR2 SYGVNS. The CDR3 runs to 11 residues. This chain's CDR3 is CASRGPYGYTF. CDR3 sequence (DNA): TGTGCCAGCAGGGGGCCCTATGGCTACACCTTC.

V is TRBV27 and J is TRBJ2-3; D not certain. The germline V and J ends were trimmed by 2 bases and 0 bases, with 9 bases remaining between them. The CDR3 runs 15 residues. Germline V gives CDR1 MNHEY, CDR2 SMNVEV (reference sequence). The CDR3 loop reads CASSLRPASTDTQYF. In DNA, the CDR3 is TGTGCCAGCAGTTTACGTCCAGCCAGCACAGATACGCAGTATTTT.

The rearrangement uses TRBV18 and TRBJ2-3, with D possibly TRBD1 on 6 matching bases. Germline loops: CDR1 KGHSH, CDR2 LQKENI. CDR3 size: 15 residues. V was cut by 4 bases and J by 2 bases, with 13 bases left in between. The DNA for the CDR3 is TGTGCCAGCTCACGGGGGCAGGGTATCACAGATACGCAGTATTTT. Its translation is CASSRGQGITDTQYF.

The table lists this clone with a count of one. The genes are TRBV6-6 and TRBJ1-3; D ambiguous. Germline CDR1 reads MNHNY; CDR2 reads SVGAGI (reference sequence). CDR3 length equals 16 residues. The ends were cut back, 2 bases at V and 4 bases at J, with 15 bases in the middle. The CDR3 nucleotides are TGTGCCAGCAGTTACCAGCTGAGGAACTTCGGAAACACCATATATTTT. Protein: CASSYQLRNFGNTIYF.

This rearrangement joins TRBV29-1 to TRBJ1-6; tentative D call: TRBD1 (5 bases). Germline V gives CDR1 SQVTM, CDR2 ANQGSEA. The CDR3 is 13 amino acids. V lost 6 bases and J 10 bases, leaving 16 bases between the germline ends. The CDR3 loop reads CSVRVGEDSPLHF. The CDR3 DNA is TGCAGCGTAAGGGTAGGGGAGGACTCACCCCTCCACTTT.

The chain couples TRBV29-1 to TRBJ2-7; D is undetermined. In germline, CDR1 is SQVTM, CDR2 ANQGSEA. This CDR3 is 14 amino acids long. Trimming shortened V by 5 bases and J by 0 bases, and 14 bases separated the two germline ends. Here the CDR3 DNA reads TGCAGCGTTTTCGCCGGTCTTCACTCCTACGAGCAGTACTTC. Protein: CSVFAGLHSYEQYF.

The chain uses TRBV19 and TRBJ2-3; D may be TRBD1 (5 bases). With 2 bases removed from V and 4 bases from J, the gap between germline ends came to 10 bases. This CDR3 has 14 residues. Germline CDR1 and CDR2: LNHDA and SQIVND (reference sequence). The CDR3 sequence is CASSISGRADTQYF. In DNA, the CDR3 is TGTGCCAGTAGTATATCGGGCAGGGCAGATACGCAGTATTTT.

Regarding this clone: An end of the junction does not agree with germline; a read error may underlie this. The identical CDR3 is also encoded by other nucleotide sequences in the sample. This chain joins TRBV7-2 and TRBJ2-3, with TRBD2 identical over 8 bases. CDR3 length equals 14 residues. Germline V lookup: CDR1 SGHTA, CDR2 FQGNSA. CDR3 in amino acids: CASRSRGGVLTQYF. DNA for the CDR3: TGCGCCAGCCGATCCCGGGGGGGGGTCCTTACGCAGTATTTT.

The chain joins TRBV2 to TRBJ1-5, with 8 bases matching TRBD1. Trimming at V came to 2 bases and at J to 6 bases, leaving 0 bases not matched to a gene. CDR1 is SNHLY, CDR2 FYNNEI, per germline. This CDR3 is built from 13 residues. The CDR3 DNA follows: TGTGCCAGCAGTGAACAGGGGGCTCAGCCCCAGCATTTT. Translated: CASSEQGAQPQHF.

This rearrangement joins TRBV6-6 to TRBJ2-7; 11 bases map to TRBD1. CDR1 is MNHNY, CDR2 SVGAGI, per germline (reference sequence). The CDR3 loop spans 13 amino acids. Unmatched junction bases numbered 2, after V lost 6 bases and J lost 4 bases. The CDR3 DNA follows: TGTGCCAGCAGACGGGACAGGGGGTACGAGCAGTACTTC. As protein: CASRRDRGYEQYF.